Listed here is a single TCR beta chain. This sample was included in a study of blood T cell repertoires in COVID-19. Participants' reported clinical history set cohort assignment. The CDR3 totals 12 residues. The V end lost 4 bases, the J end lost 6 bases, and 10 bases lay between the germline ends. Germline CDR1 SEHNR, CDR2 FQNEAQ (reference sequence). Original analysis: Amplified reference gene primers provided the basis for estimating nucleated cell counts. Libraries were prepared by immunoSEQ multiplex PCR; TCRdb keeps only in-frame clonotypes and omits some of them. The V and J calls and clone size were taken over from that table, and D and trimming were inferred from the DNA. The sample carries about 46,000 clones, roughly nine tenths recorded once.

The sequence derives from a woman between 50 and 59 years old who had recovered from COVID-19. This chain joins TRBV7-9 and TRBJ2-7; D gene uncertain. The source material was PBMCs or T cells enriched from blood (not recorded which). The CDR3 DNA reads TGTGCCAGCAGCTCCAAAACGGGCGAGCAGTACTTC. Protein: CASSSKTGEQYF.